This T cell receptor (beta chain) was recorded in a study of CD8+ T cells in alopecia areata. Investigators isolated RNA and reverse transcribed it into cDNA to act as the sequencing template. Data came from immunoSEQ multiplex PCR; TCRdb stores just in-frame clones and leaves some out. The table has 150,000 to 200,000 clones, around 64% seen once. Study outcomes and limitations: Lesional scalp, notably in alopecia totalis/universalis, had clonality above that of normal scalp.

Turning to this clone: Its antigen is not known.

The treatment is: oral pan-JAK inhibitor, 5-10 mg twice daily. This clonotype originated in a human donor with alopecia areata. The specimen was CD4+ T cells sorted from blood, collected at week 49, from a patient treated with tofacitinib.

DNA of the CDR3: TGTGCCAGCAACCCAGAGCCCCTTGATGAATCCCTCCACTTT. Translated, it gives CASNPEPLDESLHF. The chain couples TRBV6-5 to TRBJ1-6; the D is unclear. This CDR3 contains 14 residues. CDR1 and CDR2 (germline): MNHEY, SVGAGI. The ends were cut back, 7 bases at V and 14 bases at J, with 21 bases in the middle.